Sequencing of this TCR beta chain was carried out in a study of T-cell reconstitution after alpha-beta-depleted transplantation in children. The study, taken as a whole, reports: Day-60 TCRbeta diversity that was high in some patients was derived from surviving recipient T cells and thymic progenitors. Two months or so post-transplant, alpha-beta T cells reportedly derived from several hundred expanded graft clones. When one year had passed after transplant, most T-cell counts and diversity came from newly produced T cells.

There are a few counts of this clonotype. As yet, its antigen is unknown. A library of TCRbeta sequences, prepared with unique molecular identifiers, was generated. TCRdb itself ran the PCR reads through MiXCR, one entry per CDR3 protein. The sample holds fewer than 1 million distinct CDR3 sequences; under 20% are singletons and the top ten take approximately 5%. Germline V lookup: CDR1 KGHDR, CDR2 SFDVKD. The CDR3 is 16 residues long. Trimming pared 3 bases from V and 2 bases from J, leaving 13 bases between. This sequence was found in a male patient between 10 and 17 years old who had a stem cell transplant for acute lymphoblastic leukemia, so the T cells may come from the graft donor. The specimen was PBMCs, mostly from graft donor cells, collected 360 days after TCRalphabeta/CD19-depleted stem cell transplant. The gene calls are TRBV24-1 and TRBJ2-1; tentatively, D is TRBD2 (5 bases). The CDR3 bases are TGTGCCACCAGTGATCCCGGGCCGAGGGCCTACAATGAGCAGTTCTTC. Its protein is CATSDPGPRAYNEQFF.